The source of this T cell receptor (beta chain) is a study of T-cell reconstitution after alpha-beta-depleted transplantation in children. To note about this clonotype: The antigen remains undetermined.

A TCRbeta library incorporating unique molecular identifiers was prepared. TCRdb used MiXCR to reprocess the PCR reads, holding one entry per CDR3 protein. The data show 200,000 to 250,000 distinct CDR3 sequences, 6.5% to 9% seen once. Findings and caveats of the study: About two months after transplant, alpha-beta T cells reportedly came from several hundred expanded graft clones.

This CDR3 is 15 amino acids long. In germline, CDR1 is MNHEY, CDR2 SVGEGT. V lost 5 bases, J lost 5 bases, and 15 bases lay in between. The rearrangement uses TRBV6-2 or TRBV6-3 and TRBJ2-2; D gene ambiguous. This clonotype originated in a male patient younger than 18 who had a stem cell transplant for acute lymphoblastic leukemia, so the T cells may come from the graft donor. Source: PBMCs, mostly from graft donor cells, taken 180 days after TCRalphabeta/CD19-depleted stem cell transplant. The CDR3 DNA sequence: TGTGCCAGCAGTACAAGAGGTGAAGGGACCGGGGAGCTGTTTTTT. Translating gives CASSTRGEGTGELFF.